There are many counts of the clone carrying this TCR beta chain. RNA transcripts yielded amplified TCR beta CDR3 regions. In the first round, RT-PCR was carried out with HTBI primers, and a multiplex PCR formed the second round. Using its own MiXCR run on the multiplex PCR reads, TCRdb lists one record per CDR3 protein. This sample has about 740,000 distinct CDR3 sequences, with roughly two fifths found just once. The sample comes from a study of Graves' ophthalmopathy and Graves' hyperthyroidism. Looked up from germline, CDR1 is SGDLS and CDR2 is YYNGEE. Trimming left V 0 bases short and J 7 bases short, with 11 bases between. CDR3 length: 15 residues.

The sequence was collected from an adult man with Graves' ophthalmopathy. This chain links TRBV9 with TRBJ1-6, with D perhaps matching TRBD1 (6 bases). The sequenced sample was peripheral blood. Here the CDR3 reads CASSVALQGNSPLHF. CDR3 DNA sequence: TGTGCCAGCAGCGTAGCTTTGCAGGGGAATTCACCCCTCCACTTT. Using reference TRBV9 and TRBJ1-6 for the parts outside the CDR3, the full variable domain is DSGVTQTPKHLITATGQRVTLRCSPRSGDLSVYWYQQSLDQGLQFLIQYYNGEERAKGNILERFSAQQFPDLHSELNLSSLELGDSALYFCASSVALQGNSPLHFGNGTRLTVT.